A single T cell receptor (beta chain) is shown here with its context. In germline, CDR1 is MNHEY, CDR2 SMNVEV (reference sequence). With 5 bases removed from V and 1 base from J, the gap between germline ends came to 18 bases. The CDR3 runs 16 residues. The data originate from a study of identical twins. Each CDR3 protein is one row after TCRdb ran MiXCR on the 5' RACE reads. The sample holds some 600,000 distinct CDR3 sequences, under 8.5% seen once. The data also belong to a second study, concerning yellow fever vaccine responses in identical twins.

The sequencing sample was made of PBMCs. The sequence was collected from a woman aged 18-29 years in good health. This rearrangement joins TRBV27 to TRBJ2-7, with a tentative D call TRBD1 (6 bases). The CDR3 loop is CASSPEQGILSYEQYF. CDR3 coding DNA: TGTGCCAGCAGTCCTGAACAGGGTATCTTATCCTACGAGCAGTACTTC.